This T cell receptor (beta chain) came from a study of blood T cells in healthy people across ages. With regard to this clonotype: With a much larger clone just one base away, this may be a read error.

The CDR3 length is 16 residues. Germline values: CDR1 SNHLY, CDR2 FYNNEI. The authors ran a second PCR of 7 to 11 cycles using a sample-barcoded 5' primer and a J-beta primer mix. MiXCR was run by TCRdb on the 5' RACE reads, yielding one entry per CDR3 protein. The sample has hundreds of thousands of distinct CDR3 sequences; 25% to 30% are singletons. The V and J genes are TRBV2 and TRBJ2-3, with 10 positions matching TRBD1. Sequencing input: blood. This TCR came from a woman aged 80 or over in good health. This CDR3 reads CSSSGRDRGGGDTQYF. CDR3 DNA sequence: TGTTCCAGCAGTGGCCGGGACAGGGGAGGAGGAGATACGCAGTATTTT.